These 30 T cell receptor beta chains came from one sample sequenced in a study of identical twins. MiXCR, run by TCRdb on the 5' RACE reads, gives a single entry per CDR3 protein. The table includes 400,000 to 550,000 distinct CDR3 sequences, around an eighth detected once. These records were also assigned to another study, of yellow fever vaccine responses in identical twins.

Input material: CD4+ T cells sorted from blood. Source of these receptors: a woman aged 18-29 years in good health.

The gene calls are TRBV10-3 and TRBJ1-1; 7 bases match TRBD1. With 3 bases clipped from V and 1 base from J, the junction kept 11 bases outside the gene matches. Per the germline V gene, CDR1 is ENHRY and CDR2 is SYGVKD. The CDR3 totals 17 residues. CDR3 protein: CAISDWDRSTTNTEAFF. As DNA, the CDR3 is TGTGCCATCAGTGACTGGGACAGATCGACGACGAACACTGAAGCTTTCTTT.

A few counts support this clonotype. The chain couples TRBV14 to TRBJ2-7; the D is unclear. V lost 1 base to trimming and J lost 3 bases, with 4 bases between them. The CDR3 is 12 amino acids. Germline CDR1 and CDR2: SGHDN and FVKESK. For the CDR3, the DNA is TGTGCCAGCAGCCAAGCCTACTACGAGCAGTACTTC. Translation gives CASSQAYYEQYF.

This clonotype was seen a handful of times. The V call is TRBV28, the J call TRBJ2-7, with TRBD1 as a possible D gene (6 bases). The V end was cut by 3 bases, the J end by 2 bases, with 11 bases between. Germline V gene data show CDR1 as MDHEN and CDR2 as SYDVKM. CDR3 length: 14 amino acids. As DNA, the CDR3 is TGTGCCAGCAGTTTTAGCCAGGGGACCTACGAGCAGTACTTC. Its protein product is CASSFSQGTYEQYF. Full variable domain (remainder filled in from reference TRBV28 and TRBJ2-7): DVKVTQSSRYLVKRTGEKVFLECVQDMDHENMFWYRQDPGLGLRLIYFSYDVKMKEKGDIPEGYSVSREKKERFSLILESASTNQTSMYLCASSFSQGTYEQYFGPGTRLTVT.

This clonotype has more than one count but fewer than ten. The chain links TRBV24-1 to TRBJ2-3; no clear D. The germline V and J ends were trimmed by 3 bases and 2 bases, with 11 bases remaining between them. CDR3 size: 15 residues. Looked up from germline, CDR1 is KGHDR and CDR2 is SFDVKD. The CDR3 sequence: CATSDQKNHTDTQYF. CDR3 sequence (DNA): TGTGCCACCAGTGATCAAAAAAACCACACAGATACGCAGTATTTT.

The chain recombines TRBV10-3 with TRBJ2-2; 8 bases match TRBD2. V lost 8 bases to trimming and J lost 1 base; unmatched junction nucleotides: 3. CDR3 length equals 14 residues. Germline loops: CDR1 ENHRY, CDR2 SYGVKD. The CDR3 nucleotides are TGTGCCATCGCCCGGGGGGGGAACACCGGGGAGCTGTTTTTT. Amino acid sequence: CAIARGGNTGELFF.

The rearrangement uses TRBV12-3 or TRBV12-4 and TRBJ2-1; a possible D gene is TRBD1 (6 bases). The CDR3 totals 13 residues. V lost 8 bases and J 8 bases, leaving 16 bases between the germline ends. The CDR3 coding sequence is TGTGCCAGCCTCCAACGACAGGTTCATGAGCAGTTCTTC. Its protein is CASLQRQVHEQFF.

This rearrangement joins TRBV7-2 to TRBJ2-7; D is unclear. The V gene's germline CDR1 is SGHTA and CDR2 FQGNSA. This CDR3 spans 12 amino acids. The V gene lost 5 bases and the J gene lost 7 bases, with 12 bases spanning the gap. CDR3 region: CASSRAVEEQYF. CDR3 DNA: TGTGCCAGCAGCAGGGCAGTTGAAGAGCAGTACTTC.

This clonotype was seen a few times. This chain joins TRBV28 and TRBJ1-2, with 7 bases lining up with TRBD1. The J segment lost 4 bases and the V segment lost 4 bases, leaving 9 bases of the junction unmatched. The CDR3 is 15 residues long. Germline CDR1 MDHEN, CDR2 SYDVKM. The CDR3 DNA is TGTGCCAGCAGTTCTGCGGACAGGTTATTCTATGGCTACACCTTC. Protein sequence: CASSSADRLFYGYTF.

This rearrangement joins TRBV7-2 to TRBJ1-2; perhaps TRBD1 as D (5 bases). Trimming left V 3 bases short and J 5 bases short, with 13 bases between. This CDR3 has 14 amino acids. Germline lookup yields CDR1 SGHTA and CDR2 FQGNSA. CDR3 in amino acids: CASSLAAGRYGYTF. The CDR3 nucleotides read TGTGCCAGCAGCTTGGCGGCAGGGAGATATGGCTACACCTTC.

This clonotype was detected only a few times. The chain carries TRBV28 and TRBJ2-1; D ambiguous. The CDR3 length is 14 residues. V was shortened by 1 base and J by 5 bases, with 9 bases between the two germline ends. Germline CDR1 MDHEN, CDR2 SYDVKM. For the CDR3, the DNA is TGTGCCAGCAGTTTATCCGGAATAAACAATGAGCAGTTCTTC. This translates into CASSLSGINNEQFF.

This chain links TRBV5-1 with TRBJ2-1; 11 bases agree with TRBD1. V lost 4 bases to trimming and J lost 5 bases; unmatched junction nucleotides: 8. Looked up from germline, CDR1 is SGHRS and CDR2 is YFSETQ. The CDR3 loop spans 16 amino acids. CDR3 coding DNA: TGCGCCAGCAGCCAAGGGACAGGGGGGTCCCACAATGAGCAGTTCTTC. Translation: CASSQGTGGSHNEQFF.

The genes are TRBV20-1 and TRBJ2-6; possibly TRBD1 for D (5 bases). V dropped 3 bases and J dropped 2 bases, with 8 bases sitting between them. CDR3 length: 14 residues. Germline CDR1 and CDR2: DFQATT and SNEGSKA (reference sequence). The chain's CDR3 is CSASPRAGANVLTF. CDR3 in DNA: TGCAGTGCTAGCCCCAGGGCTGGGGCCAACGTCCTGACTTTC.

This clonotype turned up a few times. This rearrangement joins TRBV20-1 to TRBJ2-7; possible D gene TRBD1, 6 bases. The CDR3 sequence is 11 residues long. Trimming took off 5 bases at V and 7 bases at J, with 12 bases between the two ends. The germline CDR1 and CDR2 sequences are DFQATT and SNEGSKA (reference sequence). As DNA, the CDR3 is TGCAGTGCTCAAGACAGGTGGGAGCAGTACTTC. It translates to CSAQDRWEQYF.

This clonotype was seen many times. This chain connects TRBV7-8 to TRBJ2-1, with 11 bases aligning to TRBD2. Germline V lookup: CDR1 SGHVS, CDR2 FQNEAQ. The CDR3 has 18 residues. V shed 1 base, J shed 7 bases, and the junction held 12 bases outside the gene matches. As DNA, the CDR3 is TGTGCCAGCAGCTTAGGGCCTTTAGCGGGAGGGCCGGCTAATGAGCAGTTCTTC. Encoded protein: CASSLGPLAGGPANEQFF. Together with reference TRBV7-8 and TRBJ2-1, the CDR3 gives the full variable domain: GAGVSQSPRYKVAKRGQDVALRCDPISGHVSLFWYQQALGQGPEFLTYFQNEAQLDKSGLPSDRFFAERPEGSVSTLKIQRTQQEDSAVYLCASSLGPLAGGPANEQFFGPGTRLTVL.

There are many counts of this clonotype. The CDR3 sequence: CSVDRGGETQYF. The CDR3 DNA sequence: TGCAGCGTTGACCGGGGGGGAGAGACCCAGTACTTC. The gene calls are TRBV29-1 and TRBJ2-5; 8 bases fit TRBD2. Germline CDR1 and CDR2: SQVTM and ANQGSEA. Trimming cost V 3 bases and J 4 bases; bases outside gene matches: 1. This CDR3 comprises 12 residues.

This clonotype was found a few times. The rearrangement joins TRBV3-1 to TRBJ2-5, with 12 bases lining up with TRBD2. The CDR3 spans 17 residues. Unmatched junction bases numbered 7, after V lost 4 bases and J lost 1 base. Germline assignment: CDR1 LGHDT and CDR2 YNNKEL (reference sequence). CDR3 protein: CASSPGLAGTRQETQYF. The CDR3 bases are TGTGCCAGCAGCCCCGGACTAGCGGGGACCCGCCAAGAGACCCAGTACTTC.

This clonotype was counted a few times. The chain combines TRBV5-1 with TRBJ1-3; D gene ambiguous. The CDR3 sequence is 14 residues long. Trimming removed 1 base at V and 0 bases at J, with 5 bases between. Germline values: CDR1 SGHRS, CDR2 YFSETQ. The CDR3, as DNA: TGCGCCAGCAGCTTGCCGGACTCTGGAAACACCATATATTTT. Translating it yields CASSLPDSGNTIYF.

The chain combines TRBV7-2 with TRBJ2-1; D is possibly TRBD1 (6 bases). This CDR3 comprises 14 residues. From germline, CDR1 is SGHTA and CDR2 FQGNSA. Trimming took 4 bases from V and 2 from J, leaving 9 bases between them. The CDR3 nucleotides read TGTGCCAGCAGCTCCAGGGGCACCTACAATGAGCAGTTCTTC. This encodes CASSSRGTYNEQFF. The full variable domain, in which reference TRBV7-2 and TRBJ2-1 provide the parts outside the CDR3, is GAGVSQSPSNKVTEKGKDVELRCDPISGHTALYWYRQSLGQGLEFLIYFQGNSAPDKSGLPSDRFSAERTGGSVSTLTIQRTQQEDSAVYLCASSSRGTYNEQFFGPGTRLTVL.

The V gene is TRBV10-3, the J gene TRBJ1-1; D is uncertain. The CDR3 sequence is 13 residues long. V lost 4 bases and J lost 4, with 10 bases in between. CDR1 and CDR2 from the germline V gene are ENHRY and SYGVKD. The CDR3 reads CAISADFRTEAFF. The DNA for the CDR3 is TGTGCCATCAGTGCGGATTTCCGCACTGAAGCTTTCTTT.

This clonotype has a handful of counts. V usage is TRBV20-1 and J usage is TRBJ1-1, with D possibly being TRBD1 (6 bases). V lost 3 bases and J 4 bases, leaving 12 bases between the germline ends. Germline CDR1 DFQATT, CDR2 SNEGSKA (reference sequence). This CDR3 contains 13 residues. CDR3: CSASKGGSTEAFF. The CDR3 bases are TGCAGTGCTAGTAAGGGGGGAAGCACTGAAGCTTTCTTT.

The CDR3: CASSQDWVYGYTF. The CDR3 bases are TGTGCCAGCAGCCAAGACTGGGTCTATGGCTACACCTTC. This chain joins TRBV3-1 and TRBJ1-2; D is ambiguous. This CDR3 region has 13 residues. Trimming shortened V by 0 bases and J by 4 bases, and 6 bases separated the two germline ends. Per germline, CDR1 LGHDT and CDR2 YNNKEL (reference sequence).

The chain recombines TRBV20-1 with TRBJ2-1, with 9 positions matching TRBD2. V was clipped by 5 bases and J by 1 base; unmatched bases: 9. The germline V gene encodes CDR1 DFQATT and CDR2 SNEGSKA (reference sequence). The CDR3 loop spans 16 amino acids. This CDR3 reads CSALEGTSKSYNEQFF. As DNA, the CDR3 is TGCAGTGCTTTAGAAGGGACTAGCAAGTCCTACAATGAGCAGTTCTTC.

The chain joins TRBV24-1 to TRBJ2-5, with 14 bases identical to TRBD2. The V segment lost 6 bases and the J segment 2 bases; nucleotides outside the gene matches: 1. In germline, CDR1 is KGHDR, CDR2 SFDVKD. The CDR3 is 15 residues long. CDR3: CATSRLAGGQETQYF. In DNA, the CDR3 is TGTGCCACCAGTAGACTAGCGGGAGGGCAAGAGACCCAGTACTTC.

The chain joins TRBV9 to TRBJ2-3, with D perhaps matching TRBD1 (5 bases). Germline CDR1 is SGDLS and CDR2 is YYNGEE. The CDR3 runs to 15 residues. Between the trimmed V and J ends, which lost 1 base and 3 bases, there was a span of 12 bases. CDR3 residues: CASSVITGPTDTQYF. CDR3 nucleotides: TGTGCCAGCAGCGTAATAACAGGTCCAACAGATACGCAGTATTTT.

This clonotype appeared a few times. This chain joins TRBV9 and TRBJ2-5, with TRBD1 matching 9 bases. V dropped 0 bases and J dropped 5; count of bases not matched to a gene: 5. CDR3 size: 15 residues. Germline V gene lookup returns CDR1 SGDLS and CDR2 YYNGEE. The CDR3 loop reads CASSVATGGWETQYF. For the CDR3, the DNA is TGTGCCAGCAGCGTAGCAACAGGGGGCTGGGAGACCCAGTACTTC.

This clonotype was seen a few times. The chain couples TRBV11-2 to TRBJ1-1; weak D call: TRBD1 (5 bases). The germline V gene encodes CDR1 SGHAT and CDR2 FQNNGV. The V and J ends lost 3 bases and 11 bases respectively, with 16 bases between them. The CDR3 contains 13 residues. CDR3 protein: CASSLGWGVSAFF. The CDR3 coding sequence is TGTGCCAGCAGCTTGGGATGGGGGGTATCGGCTTTCTTT.

This chain links TRBV29-1 with TRBJ1-2, with D tentatively TRBD1 (5 bases). The V end was cut by 4 bases, the J end by 7 bases, with 7 bases between. This CDR3 comprises 10 residues. Germline lookup yields CDR1 SQVTM and CDR2 ANQGSEA. Here the CDR3 reads CSVGDLGYTF. The CDR3 DNA reads as TGCAGCGTTGGGGACCTTGGCTACACCTTC.

The chain carries TRBV5-1 and TRBJ2-5, with 11 positions matching TRBD2. Germline-derived CDR1 and CDR2 are SGHRS and YFSETQ. Trimming removed 0 bases from V and 1 base from J; junction bases left unmatched: 2. The CDR3 contains 16 residues. The DNA of the CDR3 is TGCGCCAGCAGCTTGGGGGGGACTAGCGGCCAAGAGACCCAGTACTTC. Encoded protein: CASSLGGTSGQETQYF.

This clonotype was detected a few times. DNA of the CDR3: TGCGCCAGCAGCTTGGGACAGCCGCCCTACGAGCAGTTCTTC. Translated: CASSLGQPPYEQFF. V is TRBV5-1 and J is TRBJ2-7, with D perhaps matching TRBD1 (5 bases). The J call is uncertain, as TRBJ2-1 better fits the DNA end. The CDR3 is 14 amino acids. Looked up from germline, CDR1 is SGHRS and CDR2 is YFSETQ.

The chain recombines TRBV7-2 with TRBJ2-7, with TRBD2 matching 12 bases. J gave up 2 bases and V 4 bases, and 3 bases lay outside the gene matches. Germline V CDR1 and CDR2: SGHTA, FQGNSA. The CDR3 contains 15 residues. CDR3 sequence: CASSSRLAGAYEQYF. The CDR3 DNA reads as TGTGCCAGCAGCTCTAGACTAGCGGGAGCCTACGAGCAGTACTTC.